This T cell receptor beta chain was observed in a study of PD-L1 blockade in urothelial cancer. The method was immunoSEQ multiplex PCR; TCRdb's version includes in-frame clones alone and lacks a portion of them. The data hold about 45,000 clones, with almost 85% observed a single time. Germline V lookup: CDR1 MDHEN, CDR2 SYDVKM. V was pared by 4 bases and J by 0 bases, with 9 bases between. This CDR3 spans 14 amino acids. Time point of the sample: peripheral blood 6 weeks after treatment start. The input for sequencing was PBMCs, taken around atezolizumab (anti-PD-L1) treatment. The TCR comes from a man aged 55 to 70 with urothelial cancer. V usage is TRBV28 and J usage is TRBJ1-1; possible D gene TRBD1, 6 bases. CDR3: CASSWDNLNTEAFF. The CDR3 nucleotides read TGTGCCAGCAGTTGGGACAACCTGAACACTGAAGCTTTCTTT.